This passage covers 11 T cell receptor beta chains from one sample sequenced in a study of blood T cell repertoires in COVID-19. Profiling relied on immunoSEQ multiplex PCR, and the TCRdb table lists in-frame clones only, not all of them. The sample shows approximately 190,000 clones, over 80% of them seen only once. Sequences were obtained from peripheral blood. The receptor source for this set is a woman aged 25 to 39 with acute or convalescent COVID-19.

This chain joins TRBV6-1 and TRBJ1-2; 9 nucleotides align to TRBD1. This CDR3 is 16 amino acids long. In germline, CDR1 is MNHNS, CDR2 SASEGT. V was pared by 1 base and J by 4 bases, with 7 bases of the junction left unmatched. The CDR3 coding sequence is TGTGCCAGCAGTGAAGGGGGGACAGGGAATGTCTATGGCTACACCTTC. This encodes CASSEGGTGNVYGYTF.

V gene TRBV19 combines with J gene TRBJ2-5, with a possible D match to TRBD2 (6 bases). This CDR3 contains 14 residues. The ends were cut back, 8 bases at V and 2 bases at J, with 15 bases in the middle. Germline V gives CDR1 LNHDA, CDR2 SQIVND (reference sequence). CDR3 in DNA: TGTGCCAGTGGGTGGGCGGGGAGACAAGAGACCCAGTACTTC. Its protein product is CASGWAGRQETQYF.

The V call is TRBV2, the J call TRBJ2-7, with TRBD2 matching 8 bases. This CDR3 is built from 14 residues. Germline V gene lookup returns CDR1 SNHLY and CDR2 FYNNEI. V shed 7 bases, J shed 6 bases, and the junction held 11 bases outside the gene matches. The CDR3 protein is CASMPTSVMGEQYF. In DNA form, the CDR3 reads TGTGCCAGCATGCCGACTAGCGTCATGGGCGAGCAGTACTTC.

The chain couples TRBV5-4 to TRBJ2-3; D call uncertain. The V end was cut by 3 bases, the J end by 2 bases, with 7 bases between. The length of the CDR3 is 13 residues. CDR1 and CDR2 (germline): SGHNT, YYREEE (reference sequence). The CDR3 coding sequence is TGTGCCAGCAGCTCCCAGAACACAGATACGCAGTATTTT. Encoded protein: CASSSQNTDTQYF.

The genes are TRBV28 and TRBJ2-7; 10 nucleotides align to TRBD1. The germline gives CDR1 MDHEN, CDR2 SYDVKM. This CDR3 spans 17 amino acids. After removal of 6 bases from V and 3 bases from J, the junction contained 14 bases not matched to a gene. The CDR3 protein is CASSANRWDRGNYEQYF. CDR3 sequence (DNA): TGTGCCAGCAGCGCAAACCGATGGGACAGGGGAAACTACGAGCAGTACTTC. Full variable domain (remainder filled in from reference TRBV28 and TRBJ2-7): DVKVTQSSRYLVKRTGEKVFLECVQDMDHENMFWYRQDPGLGLRLIYFSYDVKMKEKGDIPEGYSVSREKKERFSLILESASTNQTSMYLCASSANRWDRGNYEQYFGPGTRLTVT.

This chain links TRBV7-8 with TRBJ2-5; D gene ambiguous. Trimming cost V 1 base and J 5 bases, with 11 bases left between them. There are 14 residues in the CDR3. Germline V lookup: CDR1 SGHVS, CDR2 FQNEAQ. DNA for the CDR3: TGTGCCAGCAGCTTAGACAGTCTTGGGGAGACCCAGTACTTC. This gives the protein CASSLDSLGETQYF.

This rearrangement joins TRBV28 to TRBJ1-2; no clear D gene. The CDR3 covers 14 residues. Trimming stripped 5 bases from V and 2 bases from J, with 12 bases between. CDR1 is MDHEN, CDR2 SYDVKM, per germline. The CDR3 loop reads CASSVIVLNYGYTF. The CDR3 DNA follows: TGTGCCAGCAGTGTCATAGTACTCAACTATGGCTACACCTTC.

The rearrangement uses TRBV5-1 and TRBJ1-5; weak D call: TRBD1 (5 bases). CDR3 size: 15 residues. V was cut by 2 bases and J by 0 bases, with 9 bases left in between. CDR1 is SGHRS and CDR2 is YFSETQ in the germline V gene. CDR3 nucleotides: TGCGCCAGCAGCTTACAGGACCCTAGCAATCAGCCCCAGCATTTT. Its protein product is CASSLQDPSNQPQHF.

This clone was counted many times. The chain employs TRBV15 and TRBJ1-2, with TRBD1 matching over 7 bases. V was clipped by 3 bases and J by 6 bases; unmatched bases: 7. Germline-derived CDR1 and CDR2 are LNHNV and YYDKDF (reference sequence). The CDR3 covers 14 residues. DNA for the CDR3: TGTGCCACCAGCAGTAGAATAACAGGGGATGGCTACACCTTC. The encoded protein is CATSSRITGDGYTF.

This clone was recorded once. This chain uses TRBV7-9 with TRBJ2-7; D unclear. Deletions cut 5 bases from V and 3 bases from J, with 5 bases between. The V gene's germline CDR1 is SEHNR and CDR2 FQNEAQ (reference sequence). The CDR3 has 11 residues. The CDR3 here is CASSRLYEQYF. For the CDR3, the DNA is TGTGCCAGCAGCCGTCTCTACGAGCAGTACTTC.

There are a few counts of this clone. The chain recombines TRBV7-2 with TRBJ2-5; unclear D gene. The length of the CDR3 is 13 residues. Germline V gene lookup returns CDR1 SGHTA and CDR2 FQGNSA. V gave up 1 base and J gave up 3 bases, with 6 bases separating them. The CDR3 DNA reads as TGTGCCAGCAGCTTAGGGAGTAAAGAGACCCAGTACTTC. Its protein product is CASSLGSKETQYF.